This T cell receptor (beta chain) was found in a study of cytomegalovirus exposure and HLA in healthy donors. For this clone: What it binds is unknown.

The PCR was carried out with 60 Vbeta primers and 13 Jbeta primers. Authors' processing steps: Roughly 83 million unique TCR beta chains, about 10 million of them shared, were counted by a later analysis. Some clones are missing from TCRdb's copy, which holds only in-frame ones; the method was immunoSEQ multiplex PCR. Clone size and V and J calls were adopted from that table, with D and trimming inferred from the DNA. This sample has tens of thousands of clones; around 80% occur once, and the top ten carry roughly 2.5%. Study-level findings and limits: Several of the most significant clusters were apparently associated with common viral pathogens in a later analysis. An analysis done earlier found most TCR beta V segments productive about 87% or about 30% of the time. Altogether, some 170 TCR beta chains were recorded as cytomegalovirus-associated.

V dropped 0 bases and J dropped 2; count of bases not matched to a gene: 7. The CDR3 is 18 amino acids. Germline V gives CDR1 SGHNT, CDR2 YYREEE (reference sequence). The rearrangement links TRBV5-4 to TRBJ2-2; 10 nucleotides agree with TRBD2. Sequencing input: PBMCs. This receptor was identified in a young man in good health and CMV-seronegative. The CDR3 spells CASSLEPIAGGNTGELFF. The CDR3 DNA is TGTGCCAGCAGCTTGGAACCTATAGCGGGGGGAAACACCGGGGAGCTGTTTTTT.